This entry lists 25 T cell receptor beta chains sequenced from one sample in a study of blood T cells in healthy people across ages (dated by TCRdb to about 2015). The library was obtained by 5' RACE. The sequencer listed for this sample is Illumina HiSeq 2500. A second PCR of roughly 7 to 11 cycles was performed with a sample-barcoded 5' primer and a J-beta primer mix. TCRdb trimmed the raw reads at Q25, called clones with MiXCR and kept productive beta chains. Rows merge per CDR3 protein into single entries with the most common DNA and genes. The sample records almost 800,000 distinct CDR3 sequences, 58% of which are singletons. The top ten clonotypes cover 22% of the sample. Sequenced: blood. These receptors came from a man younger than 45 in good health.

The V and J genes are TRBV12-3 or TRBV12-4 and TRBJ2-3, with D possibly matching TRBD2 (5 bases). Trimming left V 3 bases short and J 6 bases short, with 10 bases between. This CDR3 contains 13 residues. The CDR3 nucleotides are TGTGCCAGCAGTTTCGAGGGAGCGGATACGCAGTATTTT. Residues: CASSFEGADTQYF.

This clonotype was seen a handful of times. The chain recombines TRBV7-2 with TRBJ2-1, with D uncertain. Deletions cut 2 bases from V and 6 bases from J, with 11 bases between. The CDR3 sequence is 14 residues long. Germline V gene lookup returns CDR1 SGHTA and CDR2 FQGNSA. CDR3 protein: CASSLLRPGNEQFF. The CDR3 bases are TGTGCCAGCAGCTTATTGAGACCGGGCAATGAGCAGTTCTTC.

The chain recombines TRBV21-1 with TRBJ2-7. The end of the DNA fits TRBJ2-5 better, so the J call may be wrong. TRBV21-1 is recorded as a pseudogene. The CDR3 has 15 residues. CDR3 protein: CASSKVTTANATQYF. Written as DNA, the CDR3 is TGTGCCAGCAGCAAAGTTACTACTGCAAACGCGACCCAGTACTTC.

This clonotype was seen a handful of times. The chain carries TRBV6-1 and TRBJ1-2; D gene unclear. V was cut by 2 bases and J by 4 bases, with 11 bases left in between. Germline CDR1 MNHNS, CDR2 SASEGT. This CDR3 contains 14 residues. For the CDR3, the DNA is TGTGCCAGCAGTGAATCCGGGGTCCCCTATGGCTACACCTTC. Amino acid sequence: CASSESGVPYGYTF.

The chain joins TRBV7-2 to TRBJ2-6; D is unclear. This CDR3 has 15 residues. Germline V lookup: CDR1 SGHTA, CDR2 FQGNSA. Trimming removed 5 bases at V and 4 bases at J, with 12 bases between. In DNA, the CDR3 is TGTGCCAGCAGCACCGGACGCACCGGGGCCAACGTCCTGACTTTC. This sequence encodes CASSTGRTGANVLTF.

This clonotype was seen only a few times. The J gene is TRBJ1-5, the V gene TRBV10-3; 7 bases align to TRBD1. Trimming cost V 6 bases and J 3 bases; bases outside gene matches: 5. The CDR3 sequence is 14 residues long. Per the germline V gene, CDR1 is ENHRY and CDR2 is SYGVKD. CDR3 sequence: CAISPDRVNQPQHF. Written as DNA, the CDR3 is TGTGCCATCAGCCCCGACAGGGTCAATCAGCCCCAGCATTTT.

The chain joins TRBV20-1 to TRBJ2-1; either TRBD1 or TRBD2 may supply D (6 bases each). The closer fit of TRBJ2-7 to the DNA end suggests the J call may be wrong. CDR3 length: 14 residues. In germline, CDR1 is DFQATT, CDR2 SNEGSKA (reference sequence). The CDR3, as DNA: TGCAGTGCTTTGGCGGAGGGGGGATACAATGAGCAGTACTTC. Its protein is CSALAEGGYNEQYF.

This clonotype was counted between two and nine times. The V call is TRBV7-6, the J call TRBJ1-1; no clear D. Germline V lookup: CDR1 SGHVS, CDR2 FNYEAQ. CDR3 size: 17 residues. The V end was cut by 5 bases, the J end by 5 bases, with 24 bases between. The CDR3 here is CASSPPGRFGRATEAFF. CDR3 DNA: TGTGCCAGCAGCCCCCCTGGGCGATTCGGAAGAGCTACTGAAGCTTTCTTT.

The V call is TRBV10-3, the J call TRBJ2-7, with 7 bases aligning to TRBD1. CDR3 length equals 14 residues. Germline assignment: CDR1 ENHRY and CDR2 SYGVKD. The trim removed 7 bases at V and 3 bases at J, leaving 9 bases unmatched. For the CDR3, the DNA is TGTGCCATCACAGCCGGGACAGACATCTACGAGCAGTACTTC. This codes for CAITAGTDIYEQYF.

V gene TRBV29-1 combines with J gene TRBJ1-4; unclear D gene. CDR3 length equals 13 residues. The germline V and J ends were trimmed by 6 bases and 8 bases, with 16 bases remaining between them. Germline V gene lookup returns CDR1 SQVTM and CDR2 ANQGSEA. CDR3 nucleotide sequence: TGCAGCGTCCTCATAAACCTAGGAGAAAAACTGTTTTTT. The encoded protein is CSVLINLGEKLFF.

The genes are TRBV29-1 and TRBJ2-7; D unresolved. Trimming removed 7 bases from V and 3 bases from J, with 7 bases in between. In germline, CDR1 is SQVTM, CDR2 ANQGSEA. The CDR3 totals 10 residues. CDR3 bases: TGCAGCGCTATCAACTACGAGCAGTACTTC. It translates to CSAINYEQYF.

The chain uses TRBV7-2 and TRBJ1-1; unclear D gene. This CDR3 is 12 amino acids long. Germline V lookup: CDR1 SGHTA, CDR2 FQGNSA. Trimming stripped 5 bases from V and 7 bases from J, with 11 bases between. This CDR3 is CASSQQYDEAFF. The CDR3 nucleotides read TGTGCCAGCAGCCAACAGTATGATGAAGCTTTCTTT.

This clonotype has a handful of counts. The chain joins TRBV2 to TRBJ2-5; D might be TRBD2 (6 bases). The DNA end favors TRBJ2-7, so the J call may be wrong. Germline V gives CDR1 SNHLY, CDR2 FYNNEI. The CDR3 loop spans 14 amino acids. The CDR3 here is CASEAQYGGTEQYF. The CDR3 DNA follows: TGTGCCAGTGAAGCCCAATATGGAGGGACCGAGCAGTACTTC.

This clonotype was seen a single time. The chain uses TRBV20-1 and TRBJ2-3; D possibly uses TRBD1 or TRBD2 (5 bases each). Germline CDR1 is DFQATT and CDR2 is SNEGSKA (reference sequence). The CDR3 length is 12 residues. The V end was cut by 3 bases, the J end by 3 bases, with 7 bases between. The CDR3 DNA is TGCAGTGCTAGCAGGGAGACAGATACGCAGTATTTT. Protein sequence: CSASRETDTQYF.

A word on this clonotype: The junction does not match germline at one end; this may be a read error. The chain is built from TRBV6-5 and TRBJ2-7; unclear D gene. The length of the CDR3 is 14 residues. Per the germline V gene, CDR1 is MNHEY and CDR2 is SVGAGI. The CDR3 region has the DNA TGTGCCAGCAGGTACTCGATAGCCCTCTACGAGCAGTACTTC. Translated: CASRYSIALYEQYF.

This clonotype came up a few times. In DNA, the CDR3 is TGTGCCAGCAGTTACGATCTGGCTAGTGAGTTCTTC. It is translated as CASSYDLASEFF. The rearrangement uses TRBV6-5 and TRBJ2-1; no firm D call. V lost 2 bases to trimming and J lost 14 bases, with 13 bases between them. Germline V CDR1 and CDR2: MNHEY, SVGAGI. This CDR3 region has 12 residues.

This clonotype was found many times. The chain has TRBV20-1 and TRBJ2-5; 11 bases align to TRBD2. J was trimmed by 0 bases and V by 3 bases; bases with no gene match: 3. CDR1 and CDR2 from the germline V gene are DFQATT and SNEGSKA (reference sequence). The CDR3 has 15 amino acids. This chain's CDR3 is CSASPSGGYQETQYF. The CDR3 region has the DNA TGCAGTGCTAGCCCTAGCGGGGGGTACCAAGAGACCCAGTACTTC.

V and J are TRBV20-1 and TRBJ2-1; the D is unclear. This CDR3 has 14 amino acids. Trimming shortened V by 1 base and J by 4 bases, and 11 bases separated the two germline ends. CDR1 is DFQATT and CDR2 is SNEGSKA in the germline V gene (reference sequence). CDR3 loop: CSARGRLPYNEQFF. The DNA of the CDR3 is TGCAGTGCTAGAGGACGGTTACCTTACAATGAGCAGTTCTTC.

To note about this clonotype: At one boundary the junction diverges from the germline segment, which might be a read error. The CDR3 bases are TGTGCCGCCAGCAGAGTGCCGCCCTACTCTGGGGCCAACGTCCTGACTTTC. Amino acids: CAASRVPPYSGANVLTF. The genes are TRBV15 and TRBJ2-6; D is uncertain. The CDR3 has 17 amino acids. From germline, CDR1 is LNHNV and CDR2 YYDKDF (reference sequence).

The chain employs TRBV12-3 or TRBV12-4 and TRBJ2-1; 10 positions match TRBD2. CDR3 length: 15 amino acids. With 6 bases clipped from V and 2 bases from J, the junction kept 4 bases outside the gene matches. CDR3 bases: TGTGCCAGCAGAGCTCTAGCGGGGGCCTACAATGAGCAGTTCTTC. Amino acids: CASRALAGAYNEQFF.

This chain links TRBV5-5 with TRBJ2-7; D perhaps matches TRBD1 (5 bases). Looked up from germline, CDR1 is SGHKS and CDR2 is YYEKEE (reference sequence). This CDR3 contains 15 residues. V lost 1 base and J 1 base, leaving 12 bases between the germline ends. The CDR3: CASSLSRVMSYEQYF. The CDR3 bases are TGTGCCAGCAGCTTGTCCAGGGTGATGTCCTACGAGCAGTACTTC.

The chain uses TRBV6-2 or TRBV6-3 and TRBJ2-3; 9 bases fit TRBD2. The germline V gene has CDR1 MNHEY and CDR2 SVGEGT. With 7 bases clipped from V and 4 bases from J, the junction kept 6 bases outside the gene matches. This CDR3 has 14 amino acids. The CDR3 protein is CASKVGLAADTQYF. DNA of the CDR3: TGTGCCAGCAAGGTGGGACTAGCCGCAGATACGCAGTATTTT.

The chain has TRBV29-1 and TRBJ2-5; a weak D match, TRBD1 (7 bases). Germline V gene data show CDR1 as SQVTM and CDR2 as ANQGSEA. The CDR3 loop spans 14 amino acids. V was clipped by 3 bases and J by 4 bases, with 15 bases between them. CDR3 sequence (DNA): TGCAGCGTTGACTTGACAGGGCGGGGAGAGACCCAGTACTTC. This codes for CSVDLTGRGETQYF.

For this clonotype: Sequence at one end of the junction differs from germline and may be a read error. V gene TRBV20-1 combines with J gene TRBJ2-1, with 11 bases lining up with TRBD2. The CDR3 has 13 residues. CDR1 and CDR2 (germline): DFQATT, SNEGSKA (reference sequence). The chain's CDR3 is CSTLAGGYNDQFF. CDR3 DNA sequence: TGCAGTACGCTAGCGGGAGGCTACAATGACCAGTTCTTC.

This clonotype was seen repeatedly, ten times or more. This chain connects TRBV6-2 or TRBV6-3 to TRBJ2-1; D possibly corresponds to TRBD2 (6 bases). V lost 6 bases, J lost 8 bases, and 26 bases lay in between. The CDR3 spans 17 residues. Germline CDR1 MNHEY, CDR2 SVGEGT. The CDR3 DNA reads TGTGCCAGCAGCTCCCCCCAGGGACGTGTGGGCGGGGATGAGCAGTTCTTC. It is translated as CASSSPQGRVGGDEQFF.